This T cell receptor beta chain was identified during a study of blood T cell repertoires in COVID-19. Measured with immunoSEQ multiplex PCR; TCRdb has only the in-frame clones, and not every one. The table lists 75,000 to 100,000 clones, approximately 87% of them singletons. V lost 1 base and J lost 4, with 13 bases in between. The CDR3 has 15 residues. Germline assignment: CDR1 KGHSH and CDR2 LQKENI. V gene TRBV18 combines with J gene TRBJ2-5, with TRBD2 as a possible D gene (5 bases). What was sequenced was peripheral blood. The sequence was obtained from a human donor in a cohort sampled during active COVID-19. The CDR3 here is CASSPLLASPETQYF. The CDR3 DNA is TGTGCCAGCTCACCACTGTTGGCTAGCCCAGAGACCCAGTACTTC.